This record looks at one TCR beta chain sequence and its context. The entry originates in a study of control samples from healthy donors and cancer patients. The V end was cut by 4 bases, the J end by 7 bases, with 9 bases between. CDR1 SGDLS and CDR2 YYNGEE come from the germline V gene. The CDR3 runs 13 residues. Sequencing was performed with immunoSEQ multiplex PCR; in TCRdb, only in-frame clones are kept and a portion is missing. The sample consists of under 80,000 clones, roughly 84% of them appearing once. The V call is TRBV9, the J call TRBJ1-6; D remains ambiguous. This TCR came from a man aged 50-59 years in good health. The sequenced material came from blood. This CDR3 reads CASSLVGNSPLHF. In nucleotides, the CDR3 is TGTGCCAGCAGCCTCGTTGGGAATTCACCCCTCCACTTT. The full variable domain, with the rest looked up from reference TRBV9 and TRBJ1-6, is DSGVTQTPKHLITATGQRVTLRCSPRSGDLSVYWYQQSLDQGLQFLIQYYNGEERAKGNILERFSAQQFPDLHSELNLSSLELGDSALYFCASSLVGNSPLHFGNGTRLTVT.